This TCR beta chain was observed in a study of blood T cell repertoires in COVID-19. Study at large: Specimens from acute and convalescent COVID-19 originated in the United States, Italy and Spain. Sources were T cells, B-cell-depleted T cells, or PBMCs; the material itself was cDNA or gDNA.

CDR3 length equals 16 residues. V dropped 1 base and J dropped 5 bases, with 16 bases sitting between them. Looked up from germline, CDR1 is KGHDR and CDR2 is SFDVKD. In the original workflow: The authors estimated nucleated cell counts from reference gene primer amplification. Generated by immunoSEQ multiplex PCR, the TCRdb table keeps only in-frame clones and is missing some. V and J calls and clone size are copied from that table; D and trimming were computed from the DNA. This table has under 250,000 clones, about three quarters appearing once. Sequences were obtained from peripheral blood. The chain couples TRBV24-1 to TRBJ2-5, with D perhaps TRBD2 (6 bases). This sequence originates from a woman aged 70-85 years with acute or convalescent COVID-19. Here the CDR3 DNA reads TGTGCCACCAGTGATTTTGTTGGAGGAGGGGCGGAGACCCAGTACTTC. Protein: CATSDFVGGGAETQYF.